This T cell receptor (beta chain) was sequenced during a study of cytomegalovirus exposure and HLA in healthy donors. General study findings and limits: Later on, an analysis tied around 17,000 TCR beta sequences to HLA alleles at 0.05 false discovery rate.

Comment on this clone: Its target is not known.

Germline assignment: CDR1 LNHNV and CDR2 YYDKDF (reference sequence). The CDR3 runs 14 residues. J lost 2 bases, V lost 3 bases, and 3 bases had no gene match. Researchers ran the PCR with 60 Vbeta and 13 Jbeta primers. Sequencing was performed with immunoSEQ multiplex PCR; in TCRdb, only in-frame clones are kept and a portion is missing. Altogether about 150,000 clones are present, about three quarters being singletons, with the ten largest covering under 4%. The chain recombines TRBV15 with TRBJ2-7; 8 bases are a match to TRBD2. Sample: PBMCs. This clonotype was sampled from a woman in her thirties or forties in good health and CMV-seronegative. In DNA, the CDR3 is TGTGCCACCAGCAGGCCCGGGGGGGCCTACGAGCAGTACTTC. It yields the protein CATSRPGGAYEQYF.